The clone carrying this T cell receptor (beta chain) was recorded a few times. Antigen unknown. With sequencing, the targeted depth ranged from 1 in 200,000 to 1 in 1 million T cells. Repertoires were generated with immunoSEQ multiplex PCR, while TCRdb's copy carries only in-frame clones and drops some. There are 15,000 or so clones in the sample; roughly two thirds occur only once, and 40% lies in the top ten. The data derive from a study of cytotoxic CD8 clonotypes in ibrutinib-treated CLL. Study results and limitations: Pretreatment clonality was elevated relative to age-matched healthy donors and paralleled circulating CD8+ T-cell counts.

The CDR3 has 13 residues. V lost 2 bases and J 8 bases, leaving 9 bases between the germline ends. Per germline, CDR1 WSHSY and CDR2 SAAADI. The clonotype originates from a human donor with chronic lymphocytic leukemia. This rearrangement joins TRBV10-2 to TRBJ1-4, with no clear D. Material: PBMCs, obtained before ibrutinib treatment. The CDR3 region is CASSETVGEKLFF. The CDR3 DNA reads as TGCGCCAGCAGTGAGACGGTCGGGGAAAAACTGTTTTTT.